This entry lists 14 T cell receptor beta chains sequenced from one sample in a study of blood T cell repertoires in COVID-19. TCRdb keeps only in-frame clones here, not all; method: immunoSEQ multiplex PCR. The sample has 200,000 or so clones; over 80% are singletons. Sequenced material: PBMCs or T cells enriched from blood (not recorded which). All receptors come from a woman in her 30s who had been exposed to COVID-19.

This CDR3 is CASSGLQENTEAFF. CDR3 nucleotides: TGTGCCAGCAGTGGGTTACAGGAAAACACTGAAGCTTTCTTT. This sequence joins TRBV2 and TRBJ1-1, with D possibly TRBD1 on 5 matching bases. The CDR3 runs 14 residues. Germline CDR1 and CDR2: SNHLY and FYNNEI. The V and J ends lost 4 bases and 2 bases respectively, with 11 bases between them.

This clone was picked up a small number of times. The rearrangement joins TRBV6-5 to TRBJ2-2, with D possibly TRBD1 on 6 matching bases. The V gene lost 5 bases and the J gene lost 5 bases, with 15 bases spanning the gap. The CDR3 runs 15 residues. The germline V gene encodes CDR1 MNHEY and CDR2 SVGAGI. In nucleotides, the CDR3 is TGTGCCAGCAGTAACCTTAGAAGGGGGACCGGGGAGCTGTTTTTT. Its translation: CASSNLRRGTGELFF.

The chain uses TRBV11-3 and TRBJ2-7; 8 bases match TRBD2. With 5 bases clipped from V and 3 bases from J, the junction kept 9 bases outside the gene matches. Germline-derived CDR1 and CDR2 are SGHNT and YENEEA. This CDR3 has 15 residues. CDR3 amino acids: CASSPSDSGSYEQYF. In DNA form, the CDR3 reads TGTGCCAGCAGCCCATCAGACAGCGGGAGCTACGAGCAGTACTTC.

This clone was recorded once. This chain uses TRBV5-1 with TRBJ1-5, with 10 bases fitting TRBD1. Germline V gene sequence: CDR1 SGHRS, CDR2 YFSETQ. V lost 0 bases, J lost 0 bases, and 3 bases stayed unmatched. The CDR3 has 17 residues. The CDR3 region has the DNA TGCGCCAGCAGCTTGGGGACAGGGGGATATAGCAATCAGCCCCAGCATTTT. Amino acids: CASSLGTGGYSNQPQHF.

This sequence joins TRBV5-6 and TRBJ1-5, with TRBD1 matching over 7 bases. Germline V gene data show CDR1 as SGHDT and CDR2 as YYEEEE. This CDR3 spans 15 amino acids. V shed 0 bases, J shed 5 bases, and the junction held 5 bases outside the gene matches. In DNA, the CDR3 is TGTGCCAGCAGCTTGGTGGGACAGAGGGATCAGCCCCAGCATTTT. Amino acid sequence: CASSLVGQRDQPQHF.

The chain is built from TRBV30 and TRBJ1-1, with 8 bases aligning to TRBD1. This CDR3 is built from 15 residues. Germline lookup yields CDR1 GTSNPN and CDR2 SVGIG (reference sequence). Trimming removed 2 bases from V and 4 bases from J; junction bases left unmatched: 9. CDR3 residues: CAWSLGAGGGTEAFF. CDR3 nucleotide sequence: TGTGCCTGGAGTTTGGGGGCAGGGGGCGGCACTGAAGCTTTCTTT.

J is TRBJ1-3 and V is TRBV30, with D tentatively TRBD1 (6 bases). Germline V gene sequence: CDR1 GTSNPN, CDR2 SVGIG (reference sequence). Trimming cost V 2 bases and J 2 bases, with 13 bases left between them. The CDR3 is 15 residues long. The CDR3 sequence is CAWSPHTGTGNTIYF. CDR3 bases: TGTGCCTGGAGTCCCCACACAGGGACTGGAAACACCATATATTTT.

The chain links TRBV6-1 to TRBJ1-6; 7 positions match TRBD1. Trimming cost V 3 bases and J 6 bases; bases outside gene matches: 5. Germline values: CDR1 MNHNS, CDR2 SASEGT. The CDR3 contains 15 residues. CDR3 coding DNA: TGTGCCAGCAGTGAGCAGGGACAGACTAATTCACCCCTCCACTTT. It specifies CASSEQGQTNSPLHF.

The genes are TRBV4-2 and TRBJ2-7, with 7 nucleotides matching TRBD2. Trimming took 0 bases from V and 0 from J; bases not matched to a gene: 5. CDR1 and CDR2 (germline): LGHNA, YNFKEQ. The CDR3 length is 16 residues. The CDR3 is CASSQEAGLHSYEQYF. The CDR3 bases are TGTGCCAGCAGCCAAGAGGCGGGACTACACTCCTACGAGCAGTACTTC.

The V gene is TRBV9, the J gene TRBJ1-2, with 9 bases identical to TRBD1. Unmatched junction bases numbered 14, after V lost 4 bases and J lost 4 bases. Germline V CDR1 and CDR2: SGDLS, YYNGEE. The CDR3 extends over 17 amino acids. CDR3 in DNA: TGTGCCAGCAGCCCCTTGACCGGGACAGGGAGTGGCTATGGCTACACCTTC. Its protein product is CASSPLTGTGSGYGYTF. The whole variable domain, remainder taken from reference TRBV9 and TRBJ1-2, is DSGVTQTPKHLITATGQRVTLRCSPRSGDLSVYWYQQSLDQGLQFLIQYYNGEERAKGNILERFSAQQFPDLHSELNLSSLELGDSALYFCASSPLTGTGSGYGYTFGSGTRLTVV.

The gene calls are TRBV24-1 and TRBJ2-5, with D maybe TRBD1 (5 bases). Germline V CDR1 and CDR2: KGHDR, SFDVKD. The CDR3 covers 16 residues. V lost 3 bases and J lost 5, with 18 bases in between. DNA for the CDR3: TGTGCCACCAGTGATCTGGACCAGGGTAACGCGGAGACCCAGTACTTC. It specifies CATSDLDQGNAETQYF.

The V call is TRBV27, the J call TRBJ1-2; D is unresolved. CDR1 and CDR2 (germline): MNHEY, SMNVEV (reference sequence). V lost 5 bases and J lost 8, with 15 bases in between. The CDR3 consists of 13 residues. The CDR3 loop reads CASSGPPSGGYTF. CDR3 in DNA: TGTGCCAGCAGTGGACCCCCGTCGGGGGGCTACACCTTC.

This CDR3 reads CATSIFAGQYEQYF. The CDR3 nucleotides read TGTGCCACCAGTATCTTCGCAGGACAGTACGAGCAGTACTTC. The chain carries TRBV19 and TRBJ2-7, with D perhaps TRBD1 (6 bases). CDR3 length: 14 amino acids. V lost 10 bases and J lost 4, with 20 bases in between. Germline lookup yields CDR1 LNHDA and CDR2 SQIVND (reference sequence).

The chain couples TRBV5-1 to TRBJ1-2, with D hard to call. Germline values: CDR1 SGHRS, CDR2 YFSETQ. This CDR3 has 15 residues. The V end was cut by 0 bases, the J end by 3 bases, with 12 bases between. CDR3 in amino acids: CASSLAIGSHYGYTF. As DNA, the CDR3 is TGCGCCAGCAGCTTGGCAATCGGGAGCCACTATGGCTACACCTTC.